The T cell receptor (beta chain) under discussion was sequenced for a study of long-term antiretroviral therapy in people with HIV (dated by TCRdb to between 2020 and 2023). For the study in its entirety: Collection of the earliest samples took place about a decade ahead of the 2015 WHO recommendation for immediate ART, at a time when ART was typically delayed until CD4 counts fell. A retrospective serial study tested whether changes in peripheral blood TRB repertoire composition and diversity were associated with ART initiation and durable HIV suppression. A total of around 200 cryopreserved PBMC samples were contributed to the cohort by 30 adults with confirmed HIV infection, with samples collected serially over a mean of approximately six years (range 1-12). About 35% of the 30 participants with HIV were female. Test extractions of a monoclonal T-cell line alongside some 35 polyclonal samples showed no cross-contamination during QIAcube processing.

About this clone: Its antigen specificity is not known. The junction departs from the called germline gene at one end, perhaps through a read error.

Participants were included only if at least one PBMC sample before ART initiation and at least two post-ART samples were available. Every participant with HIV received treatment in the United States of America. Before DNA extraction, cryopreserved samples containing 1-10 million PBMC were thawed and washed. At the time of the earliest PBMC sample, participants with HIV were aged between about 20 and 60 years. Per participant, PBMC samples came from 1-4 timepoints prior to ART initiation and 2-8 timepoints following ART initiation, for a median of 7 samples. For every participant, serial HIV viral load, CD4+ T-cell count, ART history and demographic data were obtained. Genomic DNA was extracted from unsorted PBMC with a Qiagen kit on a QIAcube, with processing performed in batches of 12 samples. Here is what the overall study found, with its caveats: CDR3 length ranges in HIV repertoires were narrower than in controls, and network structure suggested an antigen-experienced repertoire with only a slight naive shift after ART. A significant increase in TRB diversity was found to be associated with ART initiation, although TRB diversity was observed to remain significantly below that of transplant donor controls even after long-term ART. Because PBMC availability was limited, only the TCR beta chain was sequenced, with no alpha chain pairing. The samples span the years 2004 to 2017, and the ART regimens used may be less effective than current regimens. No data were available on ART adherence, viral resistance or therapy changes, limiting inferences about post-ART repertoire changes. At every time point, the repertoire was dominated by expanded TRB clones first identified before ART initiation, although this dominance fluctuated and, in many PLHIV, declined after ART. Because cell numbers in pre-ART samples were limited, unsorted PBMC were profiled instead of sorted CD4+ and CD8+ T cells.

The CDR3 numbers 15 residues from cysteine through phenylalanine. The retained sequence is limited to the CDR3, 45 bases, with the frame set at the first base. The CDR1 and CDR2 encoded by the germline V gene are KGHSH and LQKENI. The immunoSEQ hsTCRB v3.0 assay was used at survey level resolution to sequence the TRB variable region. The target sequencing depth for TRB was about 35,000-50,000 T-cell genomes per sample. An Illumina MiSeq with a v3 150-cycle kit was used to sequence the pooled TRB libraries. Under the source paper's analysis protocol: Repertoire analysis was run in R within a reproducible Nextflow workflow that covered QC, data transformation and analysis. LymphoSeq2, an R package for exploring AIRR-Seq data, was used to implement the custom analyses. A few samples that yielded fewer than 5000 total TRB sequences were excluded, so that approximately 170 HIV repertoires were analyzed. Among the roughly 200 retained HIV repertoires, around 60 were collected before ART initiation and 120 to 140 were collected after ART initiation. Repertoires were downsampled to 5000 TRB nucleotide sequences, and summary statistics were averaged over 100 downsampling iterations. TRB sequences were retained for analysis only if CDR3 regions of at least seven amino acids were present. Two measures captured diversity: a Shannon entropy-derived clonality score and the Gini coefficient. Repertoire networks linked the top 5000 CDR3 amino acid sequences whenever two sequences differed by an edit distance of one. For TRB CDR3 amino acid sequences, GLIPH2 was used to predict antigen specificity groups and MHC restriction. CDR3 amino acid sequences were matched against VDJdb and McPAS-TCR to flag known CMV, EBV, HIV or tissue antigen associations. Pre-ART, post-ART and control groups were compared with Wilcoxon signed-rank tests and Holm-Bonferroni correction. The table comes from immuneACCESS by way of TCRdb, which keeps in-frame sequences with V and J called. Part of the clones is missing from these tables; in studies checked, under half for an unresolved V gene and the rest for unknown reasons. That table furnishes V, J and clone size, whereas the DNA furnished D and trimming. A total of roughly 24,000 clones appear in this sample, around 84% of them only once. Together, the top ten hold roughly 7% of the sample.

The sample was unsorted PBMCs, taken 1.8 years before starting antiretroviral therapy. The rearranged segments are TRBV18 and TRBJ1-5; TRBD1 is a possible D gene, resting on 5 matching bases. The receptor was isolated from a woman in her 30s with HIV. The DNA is TGTGCCAGCTCACGTACAGGAGCCGTGAATCAACCCCAGCATTTT. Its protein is CASSRTGAVNQPQHF.